What follows describes a single T cell receptor (beta chain). The source of the sample is a study of blood T cell repertoires in COVID-19. The table came from immunoSEQ multiplex PCR; TCRdb's copy has only in-frame clones and leaves some out. The data hold around 300,000 clones, with 65% to 90% observed a single time. CDR3 length equals 15 residues. Trimming removed 7 bases from V and 0 bases from J, with 15 bases in between. Germline V gives CDR1 SGHRS, CDR2 YFSETQ. The specimen was peripheral blood. The receptor was derived from an older woman with COVID-19, enrolled during active disease. The rearrangement joins TRBV5-1 to TRBJ2-3; D is uncertain. For the CDR3, the DNA is TGCGCCAGCGGGTCTTCCGGGTTAAGCACAGATACGCAGTATTTT. Protein product: CASGSSGLSTDTQYF.